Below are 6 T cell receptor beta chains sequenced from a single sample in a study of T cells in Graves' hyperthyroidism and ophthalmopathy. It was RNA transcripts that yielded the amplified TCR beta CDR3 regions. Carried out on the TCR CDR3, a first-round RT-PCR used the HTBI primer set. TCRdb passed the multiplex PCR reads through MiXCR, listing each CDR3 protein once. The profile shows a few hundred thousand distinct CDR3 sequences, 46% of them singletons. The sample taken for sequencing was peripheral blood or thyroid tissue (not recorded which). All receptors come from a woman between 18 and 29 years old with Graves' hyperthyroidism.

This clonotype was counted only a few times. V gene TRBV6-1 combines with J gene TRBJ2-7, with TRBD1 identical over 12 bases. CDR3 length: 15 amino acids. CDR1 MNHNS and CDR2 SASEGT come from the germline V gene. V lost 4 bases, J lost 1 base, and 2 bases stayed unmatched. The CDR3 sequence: CASSAGQGASYEQYF. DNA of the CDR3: TGTGCCAGCAGTGCGGGACAGGGGGCTTCCTACGAGCAGTACTTC.

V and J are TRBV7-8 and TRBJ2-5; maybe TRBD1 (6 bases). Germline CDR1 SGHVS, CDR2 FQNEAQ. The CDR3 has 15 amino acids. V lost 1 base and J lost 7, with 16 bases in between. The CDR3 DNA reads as TGTGCCAGCAGCTTAGACAGGGAAGGTGAGGGGACCCAGTACTTC. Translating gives CASSLDREGEGTQYF.

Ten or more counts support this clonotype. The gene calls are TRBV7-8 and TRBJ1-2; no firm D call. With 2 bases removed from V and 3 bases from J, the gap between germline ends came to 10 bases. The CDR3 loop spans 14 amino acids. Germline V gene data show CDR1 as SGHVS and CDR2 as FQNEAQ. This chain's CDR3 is CASSLSGVDYGYTF. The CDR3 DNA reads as TGTGCCAGCAGCTTAAGCGGGGTTGACTATGGCTACACCTTC.

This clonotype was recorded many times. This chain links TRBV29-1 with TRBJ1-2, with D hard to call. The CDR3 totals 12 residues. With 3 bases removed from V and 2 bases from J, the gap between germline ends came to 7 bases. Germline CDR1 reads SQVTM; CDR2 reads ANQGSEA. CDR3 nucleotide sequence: TGCAGCGTTGACGTGGGGAACTATGGCTACACCTTC. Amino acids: CSVDVGNYGYTF.

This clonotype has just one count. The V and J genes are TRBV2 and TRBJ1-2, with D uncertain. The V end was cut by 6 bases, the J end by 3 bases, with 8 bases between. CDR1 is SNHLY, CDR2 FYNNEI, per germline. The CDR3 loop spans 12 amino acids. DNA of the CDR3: TGTGCCAGCAGGCTAGGGTACTATGGCTACACCTTC. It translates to CASRLGYYGYTF.

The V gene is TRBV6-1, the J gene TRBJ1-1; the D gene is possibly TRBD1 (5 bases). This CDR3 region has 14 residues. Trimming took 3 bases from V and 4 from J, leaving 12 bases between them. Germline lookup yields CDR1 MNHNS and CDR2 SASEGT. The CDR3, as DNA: TGTGCCAGCAGTGAGAACGGGGGATTCACTGAAGCTTTCTTT. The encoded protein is CASSENGGFTEAFF.